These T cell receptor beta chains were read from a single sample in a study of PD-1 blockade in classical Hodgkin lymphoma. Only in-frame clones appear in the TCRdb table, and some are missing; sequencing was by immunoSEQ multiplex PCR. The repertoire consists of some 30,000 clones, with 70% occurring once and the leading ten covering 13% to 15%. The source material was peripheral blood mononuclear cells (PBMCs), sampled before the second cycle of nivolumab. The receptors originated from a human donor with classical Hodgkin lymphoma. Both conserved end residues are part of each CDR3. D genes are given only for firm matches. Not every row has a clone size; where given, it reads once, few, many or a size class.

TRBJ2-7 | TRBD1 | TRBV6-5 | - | TGTGCCGGCAGCTTTTTCCCGGGACAGAGCTACGAGCAGTACTTC | CAGSFFPGQSYEQYF
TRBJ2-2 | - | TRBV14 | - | TGTGCCAGCAGCCGCAGCTTTAACACCGGGGAGCTGTTTTTT | CASSRSFNTGELFF
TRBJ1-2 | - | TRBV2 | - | TGTGCCAGCAGTGAGAGGGCGCGGCCGAATGGCTACACCTTC | CASSERARPNGYTF
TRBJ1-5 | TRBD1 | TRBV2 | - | TGTGCCAGCAGACCCGGGACAGGATATTATAGCAATCAGCCCCAGCATTTT | CASRPGTGYYSNQPQHF
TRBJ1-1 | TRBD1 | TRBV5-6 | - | TGTGCCAGCAGCTTTTTGACAGGGGAAGGTGTTGAAGCTTTCTTT | CASSFLTGEGVEAFF
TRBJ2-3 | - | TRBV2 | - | TGTGCCAGCAGTGATCGGAACCTCGGTTCCAGGACAGATACGCAGTATTTT | CASSDRNLGSRTDTQYF
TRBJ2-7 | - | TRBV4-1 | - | TGCGCCAGCAGCCGGACCTTGGACAGAACCTACTCCTACGAGCAGTACTTC | CASSRTLDRTYSYEQYF
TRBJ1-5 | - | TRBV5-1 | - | TGCGCCAGCAGCTCTGAGGGGAGAAGCAATCAGCCCCAGCATTTT | CASSSEGRSNQPQHF
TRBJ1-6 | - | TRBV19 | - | TGTGCCAGTAGGGGGGGCTATTCACCCCTCCACTTT | CASRGGYSPLHF
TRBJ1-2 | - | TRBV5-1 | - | TGCGCCAGCAGCCTGGGGTTAGGCTATGGCTACACCTTC | CASSLGLGYGYTF
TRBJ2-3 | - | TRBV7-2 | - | TGTGCCAGCGCGGCGACCCGGGGCACAGATACGCAGTATTTT | CASAATRGTDTQYF
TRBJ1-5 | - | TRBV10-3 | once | TGTGCCATAAGTACAGGGCCCAATCAGCCCCAGCATTTT | CAISTGPNQPQHF
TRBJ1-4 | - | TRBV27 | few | TGTGCCAGCAGTTTCGGGGGCTTACCTAATGAAAAACTGTTTTTT | CASSFGGLPNEKLFF
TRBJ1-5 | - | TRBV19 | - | TGTGCCAGTCGGACAGTGAGCAATCAGCCCCAGCATTTT | CASRTVSNQPQHF
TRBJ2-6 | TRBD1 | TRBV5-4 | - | TGTGCCAGCAGCTCCGCCGGGACAGGGTCGCCTGGGGCCAACGTCCTGACTTTC | CASSSAGTGSPGANVLTF
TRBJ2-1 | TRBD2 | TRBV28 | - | TGTGCCAGCAGTTTATCGGGCGGGGGATGGAATGAGCAGTTCTTC | CASSLSGGGWNEQFF
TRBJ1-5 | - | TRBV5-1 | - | TGCGCCAGCAGCTTGTACCCCCGTCCTCCAGGGGATCAGCCCCAGCATTTT | CASSLYPRPPGDQPQHF
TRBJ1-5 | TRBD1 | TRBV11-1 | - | TGTGCCAGCAGCTCTGGGGACAGGGAGTATAGCAATCAGCCCCAGCATTTT | CASSSGDREYSNQPQHF
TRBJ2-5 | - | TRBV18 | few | TGTGCCAGCTCACTATTCGGAGGGGAGACCCAGTACTTC | CASSLFGGETQYF
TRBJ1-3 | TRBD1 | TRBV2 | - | TGTGCCAGCACTCAAAGGGGGGACAGGAGCTCTGGAAACACCATATATTTT | CASTQRGDRSSGNTIYF
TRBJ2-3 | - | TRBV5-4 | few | TGTGCCAGCAGCCCCCCGGGAACAGAACAGGATACGCAGTATTTT | CASSPPGTEQDTQYF
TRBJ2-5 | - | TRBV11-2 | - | TGTGCCAGCAGCCTGGGGGGCTTCCAAGAGACCCAGTACTTC | CASSLGGFQETQYF
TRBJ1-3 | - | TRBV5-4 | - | TGTGCCAGCAGCTTGCCGGGGGCTGGAAACACCATATATTTT | CASSLPGAGNTIYF
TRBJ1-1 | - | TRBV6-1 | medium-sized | TGTGCCAGCAGTGAAGCCGGAGAGACAAGGGCTTTCTTT | CASSEAGETRAFF
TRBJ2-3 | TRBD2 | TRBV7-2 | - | TGTGCCAGCAGCTTATTAGCGGGGGGTCTTATTTTCACAGATACGCAGTATTTT | CASSLLAGGLIFTDTQYF
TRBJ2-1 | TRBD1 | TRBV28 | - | TGTGCCAGCAGCAGGGACAGGGGGTTCGATGAGCAGTTCTTC | CASSRDRGFDEQFF
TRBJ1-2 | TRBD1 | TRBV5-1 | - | TGCGCCAGCAGCCTCGGGACAGGGTCTGGCTACACCTTC | CASSLGTGSGYTF
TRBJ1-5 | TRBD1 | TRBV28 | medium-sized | TGTGCCAGCAGCTTGACAGGGATTAATCAGCCCCAGCATTTT | CASSLTGINQPQHF
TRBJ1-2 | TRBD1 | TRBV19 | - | TGTGCCAGTAGACCACCGGGACAGGGACTCCTCGGCTATGGCTACACCTTC | CASRPPGQGLLGYGYTF